This T cell receptor (beta chain) is from a study of metastatic and nonmetastatic thyroid tumors (dated by TCRdb to about 2020). About the investigation overall: For patients with malignant and with benign thyroid disease, the researchers compared repertoires between peripheral blood samples and tumor or nodule tissue samples. The paper as a whole reports these results and caveats: In both blood and tumor samples, TCR beta diversity was reported to be significantly higher in malignant tumors than in benign nodules.

The junction carries 16 bases between V and J, which are trimmed by 7 bases and 4 bases respectively. Its CDR3 holds 14 amino acids, cysteine through phenylalanine. The read is trimmed to its CDR3 DNA, 42 bases read in frame from base 1. The germline V gene specifies MDHEN as CDR1 and SYDVKM as CDR2. Library generation was performed with PCR. The instrument was an Illumina HiSeq 4000. The TCR beta-chain CDR3 region of each patient was profiled by high-throughput sequencing. The study's own analysis went as follows. A classifier to discriminate distant-metastatic papillary thyroid cancer patients was built from CDR3 differences across clinicopathological groups. The Shannon index was used to measure repertoire diversity, and the Morisita-Horn index was used to measure how similar tumor and blood repertoires were. The public reads were run again by TCRdb, first through fastp at Q25 and then through MiXCR, and only productive beta chains were kept. These V and J calls are TCRdb output, not the study's own analysis. Here the sample has 20,000 to 25,000 clones; about 20% occur a single time. 25% to 30% of the sample goes to the ten largest clones.

No treatment had been received by any patient before thyroid surgery. Using T-cell receptor beta sequencing, the study looked back at clinical samples from patients collected from the early 2010s to the late 2010s. This clone has ten or more counts. It lacks a known antigen. The record has no base qualities; no much larger clone is one base away. The TCR originated in a female donor with papillary thyroid cancer or a benign thyroid nodule (not recorded which). Some clones in this sample may be carry-over from other donors' samples. The chain employs TRBV28 and TRBJ1-2; perhaps TRBD1 is the D gene, with 5 bases matching. Sequenced material: blood. The CDR3 protein sequence reads: CASKEGIRGYGYTF. The DNA sequence follows: TGTGCCAGCAAGGAAGGGATTAGGGGCTATGGCTACACCTTC.